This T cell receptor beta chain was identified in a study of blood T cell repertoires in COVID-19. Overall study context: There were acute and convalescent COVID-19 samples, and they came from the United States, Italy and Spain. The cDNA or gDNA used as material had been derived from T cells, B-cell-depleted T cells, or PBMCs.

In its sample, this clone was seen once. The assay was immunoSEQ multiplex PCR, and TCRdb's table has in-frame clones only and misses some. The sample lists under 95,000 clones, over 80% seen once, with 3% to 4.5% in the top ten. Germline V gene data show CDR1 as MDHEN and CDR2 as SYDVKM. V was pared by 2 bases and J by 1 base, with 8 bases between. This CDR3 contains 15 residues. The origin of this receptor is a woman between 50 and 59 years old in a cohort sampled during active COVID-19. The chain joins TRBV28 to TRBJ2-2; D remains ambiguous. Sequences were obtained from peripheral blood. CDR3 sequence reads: CASSLGLGNTGELFF. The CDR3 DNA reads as TGTGCCAGCAGTTTAGGTCTCGGGAACACCGGGGAGCTGTTTTTT.